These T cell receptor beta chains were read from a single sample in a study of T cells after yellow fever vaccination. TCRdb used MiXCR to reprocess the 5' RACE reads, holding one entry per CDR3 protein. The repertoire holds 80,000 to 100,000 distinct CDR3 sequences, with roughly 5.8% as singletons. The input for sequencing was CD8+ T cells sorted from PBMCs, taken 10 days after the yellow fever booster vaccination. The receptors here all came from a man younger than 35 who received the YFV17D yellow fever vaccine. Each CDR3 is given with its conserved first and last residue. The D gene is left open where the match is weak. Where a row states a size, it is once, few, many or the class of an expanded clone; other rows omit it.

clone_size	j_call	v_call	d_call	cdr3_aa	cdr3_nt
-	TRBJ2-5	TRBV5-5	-	CASSLKSVFQETQYF	TGTGCCAGCAGCCTGAAATCCGTGTTCCAAGAGACCCAGTACTTC
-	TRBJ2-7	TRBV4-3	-	CASSQSGDPRFYEQYF	TGCGCCAGCAGCCAATCCGGGGACCCCCGGTTTTACGAGCAGTACTTC
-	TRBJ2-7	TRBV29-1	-	CSVKGGGEQYF	TGCAGCGTGAAGGGTGGGGGTGAGCAGTACTTC
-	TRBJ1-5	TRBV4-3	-	CASSQEWPDNQPQHF	TGCGCCAGCAGCCAAGAGTGGCCGGACAATCAGCCCCAGCATTTT
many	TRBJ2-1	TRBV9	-	CASSVGYNEQFF	TGTGCCAGCAGCGTTGGCTACAATGAGCAGTTCTTC
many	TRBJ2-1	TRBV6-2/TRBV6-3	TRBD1	CAISGTEYNEQFF	TGTGCCATATCCGGGACAGAATACAATGAGCAGTTCTTC
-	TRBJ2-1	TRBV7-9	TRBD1	CASSSTPGGIDNEQFF	TGTGCCAGCAGCTCAACCCCAGGGGGCATCGACAATGAGCAGTTCTTC
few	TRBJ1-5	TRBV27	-	CASKARNSNQPQHF	TGTGCCAGCAAGGCCAGGAATAGCAATCAGCCCCAGCATTTT
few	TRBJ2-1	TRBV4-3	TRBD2	CASSPGLADYNEQFF	TGCGCCAGCAGCCCTGGACTAGCGGACTACAATGAGCAGTTCTTC
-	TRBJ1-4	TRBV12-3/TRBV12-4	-	CASSLSAFEKLFF	TGTGCCAGCAGTTTATCGGCGTTTGAAAAACTGTTTTTT
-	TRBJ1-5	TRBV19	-	CASSITRQVLQPQHF	TGTGCCAGTAGTATAACGCGACAGGTACTTCAGCCCCAGCATTTT
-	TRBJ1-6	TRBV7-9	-	CASSSYSWGYGSYNSPLHF	TGTGCCAGCAGCTCCTATTCCTGGGGGTACGGCTCCTATAATTCACCCCTCCACTTT
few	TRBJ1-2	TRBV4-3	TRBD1	CASSQAFGDRGNYGYTF	TGCGCCAGCAGCCAAGCGTTCGGGGACAGGGGTAACTATGGCTACACCTTC
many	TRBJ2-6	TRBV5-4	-	CASSFGPGANVLTF	TGTGCCAGCAGCTTCGGGCCTGGGGCCAACGTCCTGACTTTC
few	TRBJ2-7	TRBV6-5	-	CASSTAPDRRKTYEQYF	TGTGCCAGCAGTACCGCCCCAGACAGACGAAAAACCTACGAGCAGTACTTC
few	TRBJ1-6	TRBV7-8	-	CASSPVTGSSPLHF	TGTGCCAGCAGTCCAGTCACAGGGTCTTCACCCCTCCACTTT
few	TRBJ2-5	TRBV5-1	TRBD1	CASSSGQGARAPPWETQYF	TGCGCCAGCAGCTCGGGACAGGGGGCGCGGGCCCCTCCTTGGGAGACCCAGTACTTC
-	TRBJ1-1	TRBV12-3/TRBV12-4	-	CASSFASLNTEAFF	TGTGCCAGCAGTTTTGCATCGTTGAACACTGAAGCTTTCTTT
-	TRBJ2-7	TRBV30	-	CAWQQVSYEQYF	TGTGCCTGGCAACAGGTTTCCTACGAGCAGTACTTC
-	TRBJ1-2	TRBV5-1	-	CASSGTGTDGYTF	TGCGCCAGCAGCGGCACAGGGACGGATGGCTACACCTTC
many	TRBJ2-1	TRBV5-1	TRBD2	CASSPTSGAPYNEQFF	TGCGCCAGCAGCCCGACTAGCGGGGCCCCCTACAATGAGCAGTTCTTC
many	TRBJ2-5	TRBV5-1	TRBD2	CASSLESGGETQYF	TGCGCCAGCAGCTTGGAGTCGGGAGGAGAGACCCAGTACTTC
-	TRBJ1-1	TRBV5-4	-	CASSLGRVNTEAFF	TGTGCCAGCAGCTTGGGCAGAGTGAACACTGAAGCTTTCTTT
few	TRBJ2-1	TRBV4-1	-	CASSTPEGEQFF	TGCGCCAGCAGCACCCCGGAAGGTGAGCAGTTCTTC
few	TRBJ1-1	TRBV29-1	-	CSVGQGVGTEAFF	TGCAGCGTAGGGCAGGGAGTGGGCACTGAAGCTTTCTTT
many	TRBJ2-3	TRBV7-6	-	CASSLGPSRTDTQYF	TGTGCCAGCAGCTTAGGTCCATCCCGCACAGATACGCAGTATTTT
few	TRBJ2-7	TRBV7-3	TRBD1	CASSPRTGRPYEQYF	TGTGCCAGCAGCCCCAGGACAGGCCGCCCCTACGAGCAGTACTTC
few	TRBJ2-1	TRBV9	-	CASSFGGTSYNEQFF	TGTGCCAGCAGCTTTGGGGGGACCTCCTACAATGAGCAGTTCTTC